Reported below is one T cell receptor beta chain. What this receptor recognizes is not known. There are no base qualities to consult, and no much larger clone falls within one base. The CDR3 regions of human TCRbeta chains were subjected to immunosequencing. Per the original workflow: Repertoire TCRs were checked for matches against a reference library of SARS-CoV-2-specific TCRs that had been generated using the MIRA antigen-specificity platform. Breadth meant the fraction of unique TCRs that were SARS-CoV-2-associated, whereas depth meant the fraction of total T cells that were SARS-CoV-2-associated. Using the MIRA data, each spike-specific TCR was mapped to the spike region that the TCR reacts to and placed in a CD4 or CD8 class. Log10-transformed breadth and depth values were compared by one-way ANOVA with Sidak's multiple comparisons tests. The source is immuneACCESS, and TCRdb retained only in-frame sequences with V and J called. Part of the clones is not carried over; for the studies checked, unresolved V genes explain less than half of this, and the remainder is unexplained. The D gene and trimming were derived from the DNA, and the V and J assignments and clone size from that table. This sample is represented by around 70,000 clones; approximately 80% of them were singletons. Jointly, the top ten make up about 12% of the sample.

The CDR3 spans 15 residues, from the cysteine through the phenylalanine. Just the 45-base CDR3 DNA is kept, in frame starting at base 1. The germline V gene encodes CDR1 MDHEN and CDR2 SYDVKM. Between the V and J ends, shortened by 2 bases and 4 bases respectively, the junction contains 12 bases. The data originate from a study of T cell responses to AZD1222 COVID-19 vaccine (dated by TCRdb to the early 2020s). Study-level background: AZD1222 recipients given second doses at about 4 weeks or at about 12 weeks were pooled, since spike-specific TCR depth and breadth were not found to differ between the two schedules. A total of 230 to 250 trial participants underwent TCR sequencing, of whom roughly 210 had received two doses of AZD1222 and about 25 had received two doses of the MenACWY control vaccine. Trial participants were enrolled by age into 18-55, 56-69 and 70-plus year subgroups, with approximately 150, 30 and 60 TCR-sequenced participants respectively. Broad study findings and their caveats: The 56-69-year group was small, and its depth increase did not reach significance, likely because of low power. The vaccine-associated CD4 TCRs covered the entire spike protein, and the dominant responses fell in regions 160-218 and 743-854. After two AZD1222 doses, both the breadth and the depth of spike-specific TCRs were significantly higher than at day 0 and than in MenACWY recipients. Most participants were white British and females outnumbered males, and the authors suggested that clonal diversity may have been underestimated. Nearly half of unique spike-specific TCRs reportedly recognized epitopes outside regions mutated in the B.1.351 and B.1.1.7 variants. Conclusions about previously exposed vaccinees are limited, since just 6 or 7 AZD1222 recipients were seropositive for SARS-CoV-2 at baseline. Because no samples from the day 14 peak response were available, repertoires could be characterized only after the peak T cell response.

The time point label, read with the paper, signifies: baseline before first vaccination. The vaccinee samples were drawn from two UK trials, COV001 and COV002, one of which was a single-blind randomized controlled phase 2/3 trial testing AZD1222 (ChAdOx1 nCoV-19) in healthy adults. For TCRbeta chain sequencing, PBMC samples from trial participants were taken at day 0 and at day 28 after the second dose. The sequence joins TRBV28 to TRBJ1-5, with TRBD1 as a weak D call on 6 bases. Sequenced here: peripheral blood, sampled on day 0 of AZD1222 vaccination. The TCR comes from an adult in good health. The nucleotides are TGTGCCAGCAGTTTAGGGGGGGCAGGGAATCAGCCCCAGCATTTT. Translated, it gives CASSLGGAGNQPQHF.